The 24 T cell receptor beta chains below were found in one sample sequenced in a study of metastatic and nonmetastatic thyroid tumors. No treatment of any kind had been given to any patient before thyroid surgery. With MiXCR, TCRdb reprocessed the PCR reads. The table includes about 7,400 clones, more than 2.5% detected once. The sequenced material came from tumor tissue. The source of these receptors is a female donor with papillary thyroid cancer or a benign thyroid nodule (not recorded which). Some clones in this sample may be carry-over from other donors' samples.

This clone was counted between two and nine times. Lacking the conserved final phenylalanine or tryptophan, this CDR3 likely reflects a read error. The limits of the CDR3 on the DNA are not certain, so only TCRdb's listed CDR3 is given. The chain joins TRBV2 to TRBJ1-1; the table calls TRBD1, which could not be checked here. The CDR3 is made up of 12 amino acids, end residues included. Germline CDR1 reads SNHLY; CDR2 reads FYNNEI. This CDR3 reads CASSLGQDTRGV.

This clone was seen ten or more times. The CDR3 region has the DNA TGCAGTGCCGTTCCGGGACAGGGGACAGCGGGAGTCGGCAATGAGCAGTTCTTC. It codes for CSAVPGQGTAGVGNEQFF. V and J are TRBV20-1 and TRBJ2-1; 10 nucleotides line up with TRBD1. After removal of 6 bases from V and 6 bases from J, the junction contained 20 bases not matched to a gene. This CDR3 comprises 18 residues. Germline V CDR1 and CDR2: DFQATT, SNEGSKA (reference sequence).

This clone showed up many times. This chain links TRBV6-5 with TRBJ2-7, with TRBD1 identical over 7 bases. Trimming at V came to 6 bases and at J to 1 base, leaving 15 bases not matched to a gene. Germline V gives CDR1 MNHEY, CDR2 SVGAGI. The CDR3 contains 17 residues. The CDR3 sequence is CASRPRVRDRSSYEQYF. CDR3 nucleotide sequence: TGTGCCAGCAGGCCTCGAGTCCGGGACAGATCATCCTACGAGCAGTACTTC.

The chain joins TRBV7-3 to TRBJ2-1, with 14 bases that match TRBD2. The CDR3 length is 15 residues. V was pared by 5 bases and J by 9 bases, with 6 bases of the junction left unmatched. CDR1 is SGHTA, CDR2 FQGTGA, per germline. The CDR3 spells CASSAGTSGRGEQFF. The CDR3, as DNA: TGTGCCAGCAGCGCCGGGACTAGCGGGAGAGGTGAGCAGTTCTTC. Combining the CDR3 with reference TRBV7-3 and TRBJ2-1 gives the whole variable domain GAGVSQTPSNKVTEKGKYVELRCDPISGHTALYWYRQSLGQGPEFLIYFQGTGAADDSGLPNDRFFAVRPEGSVSTLKIQRTERGDSAVYLCASSAGTSGRGEQFFGPGTRLTVL.

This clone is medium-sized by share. CDR3 DNA sequence: TGTGCCAGTAGTCCAAGGACAGGGACTGGAAACACCATATATTTT. Translated, it gives CASSPRTGTGNTIYF. The rearrangement links TRBV19 to TRBJ1-3, with 8 bases that match TRBD1. The CDR3 is 15 amino acids. From germline, CDR1 is LNHDA and CDR2 SQIVND (reference sequence). V dropped 5 bases and J dropped 2; count of bases not matched to a gene: 5. Full variable domain (remainder filled in from reference TRBV19 and TRBJ1-3): DGGITQSPKYLFRKEGQNVTLSCEQNLNHDAMYWYRQDPGQGLRLIYYSQIVNDFQKGDIAEGYSVSREKKESFPLTVTSAQKNPTAFYLCASSPRTGTGNTIYFGEGSWLTVV.

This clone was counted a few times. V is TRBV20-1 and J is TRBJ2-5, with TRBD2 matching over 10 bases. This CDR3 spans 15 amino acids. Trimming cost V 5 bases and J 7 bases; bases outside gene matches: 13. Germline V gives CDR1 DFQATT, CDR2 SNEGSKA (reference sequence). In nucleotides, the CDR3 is TGCAGTGCTGGTGCGCTAGCGGGGGAGGAAAGGACCCAGTACTTC. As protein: CSAGALAGEERTQYF.

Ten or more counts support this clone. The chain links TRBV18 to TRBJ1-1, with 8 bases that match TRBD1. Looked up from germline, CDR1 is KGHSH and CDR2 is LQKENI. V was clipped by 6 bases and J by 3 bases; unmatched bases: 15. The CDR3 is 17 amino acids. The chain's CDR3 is CASSSQGAGMSYTEAFF. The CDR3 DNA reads TGTGCCAGCTCGTCGCAGGGGGCAGGGATGTCGTACACTGAAGCTTTCTTT. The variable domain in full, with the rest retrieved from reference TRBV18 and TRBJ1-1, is NAGVMQNPRHLVRRRGQEARLRCSPMKGHSHVYWYRQLPEEGLKFMVYLQKENIIDESGMPKERFSAEFPKEGPSILRIQQVVRGDSAAYFCASSSQGAGMSYTEAFFGQGTRLTVV.

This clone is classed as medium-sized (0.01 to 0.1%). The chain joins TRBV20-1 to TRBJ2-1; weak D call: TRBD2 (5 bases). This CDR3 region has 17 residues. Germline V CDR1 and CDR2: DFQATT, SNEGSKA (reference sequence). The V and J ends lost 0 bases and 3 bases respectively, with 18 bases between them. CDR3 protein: CSARDVISATIYNEQFF. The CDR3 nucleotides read TGCAGTGCTAGAGATGTGATTAGCGCAACAATCTACAATGAGCAGTTCTTC.

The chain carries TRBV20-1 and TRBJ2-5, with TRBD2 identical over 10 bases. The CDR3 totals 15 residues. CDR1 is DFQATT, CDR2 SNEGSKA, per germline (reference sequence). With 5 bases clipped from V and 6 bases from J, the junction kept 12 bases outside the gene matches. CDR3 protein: CSAAVLAGEEKTQYF. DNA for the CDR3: TGCAGTGCTGCTGTGCTAGCGGGGGAGGAAAAGACCCAGTACTTC.

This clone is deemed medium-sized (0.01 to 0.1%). The CDR3 bases are TGTGCCAGCAGTTTAGCGGGGCCGGCGTACAATGAGCAGTTCTTC. This sequence encodes CASSLAGPAYNEQFF. The chain recombines TRBV12-3 or TRBV12-4 with TRBJ2-1; D perhaps matches TRBD1 (5 bases). This CDR3 contains 15 residues. Deletions cut 0 bases from V and 4 bases from J, with 10 bases between.

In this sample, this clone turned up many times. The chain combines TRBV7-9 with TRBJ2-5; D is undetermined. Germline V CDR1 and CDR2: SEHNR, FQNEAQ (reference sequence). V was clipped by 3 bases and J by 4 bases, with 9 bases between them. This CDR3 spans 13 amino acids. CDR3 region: CASSFPSGETQYF. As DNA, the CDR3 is TGTGCCAGCAGCTTCCCCTCTGGAGAGACCCAGTACTTC.

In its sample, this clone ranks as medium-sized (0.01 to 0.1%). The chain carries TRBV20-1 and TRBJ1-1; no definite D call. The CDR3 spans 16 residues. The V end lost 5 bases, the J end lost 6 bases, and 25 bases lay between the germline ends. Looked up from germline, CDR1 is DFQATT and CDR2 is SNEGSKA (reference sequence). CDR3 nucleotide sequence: TGCAGTGCTTCTCGAGCCGATGGACGGGCGCTACCTGAAGCTTTCTTT. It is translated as CSASRADGRALPEAFF.

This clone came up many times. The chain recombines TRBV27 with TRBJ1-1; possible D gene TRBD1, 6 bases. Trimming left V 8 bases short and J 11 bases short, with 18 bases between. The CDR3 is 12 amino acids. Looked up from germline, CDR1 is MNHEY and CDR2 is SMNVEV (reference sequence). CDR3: CASRPQGSKAFF. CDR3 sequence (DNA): TGTGCCAGCCGACCTCAGGGGAGCAAGGCTTTCTTT.

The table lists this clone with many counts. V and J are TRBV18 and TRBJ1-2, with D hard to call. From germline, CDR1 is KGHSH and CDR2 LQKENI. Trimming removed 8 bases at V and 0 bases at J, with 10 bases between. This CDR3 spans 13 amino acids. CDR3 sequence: CASAPTTNYGYTF. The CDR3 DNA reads TGTGCCAGCGCCCCGACAACTAACTATGGCTACACCTTC.

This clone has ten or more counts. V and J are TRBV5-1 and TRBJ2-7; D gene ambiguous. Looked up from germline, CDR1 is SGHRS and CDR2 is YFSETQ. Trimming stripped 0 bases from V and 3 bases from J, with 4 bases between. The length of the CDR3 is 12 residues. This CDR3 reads CASSLGDYEQYF. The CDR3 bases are TGCGCCAGCAGCTTGGGGGACTACGAGCAGTACTTC.

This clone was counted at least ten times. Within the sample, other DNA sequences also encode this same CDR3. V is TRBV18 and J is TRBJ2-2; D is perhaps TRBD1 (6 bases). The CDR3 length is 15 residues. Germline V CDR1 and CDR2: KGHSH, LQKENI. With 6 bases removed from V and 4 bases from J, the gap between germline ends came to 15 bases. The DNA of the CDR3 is TGTGCCAGCTCCTATCGACAGGAAATCACCGGGGAGCTGTTTTTT. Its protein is CASSYRQEITGELFF.

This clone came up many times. The DNA for the CDR3 is TGCAGTGCTAGTTTTCAGGGGCGGACTGAAGCTTTCTTT. This encodes CSASFQGRTEAFF. The rearrangement joins TRBV20-1 to TRBJ1-1; TRBD1 is a possible D gene (6 bases). Germline loops: CDR1 DFQATT, CDR2 SNEGSKA (reference sequence). This CDR3 is 13 amino acids long. With 3 bases removed from V and 5 bases from J, the gap between germline ends came to 13 bases.

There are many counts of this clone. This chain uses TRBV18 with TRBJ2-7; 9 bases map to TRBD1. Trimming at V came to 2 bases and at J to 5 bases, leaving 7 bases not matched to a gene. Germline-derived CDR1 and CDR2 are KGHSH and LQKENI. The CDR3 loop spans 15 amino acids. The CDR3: CASSPNPGQGNEQYF. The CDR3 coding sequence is TGTGCCAGCTCACCAAACCCGGGACAGGGAAACGAGCAGTACTTC.

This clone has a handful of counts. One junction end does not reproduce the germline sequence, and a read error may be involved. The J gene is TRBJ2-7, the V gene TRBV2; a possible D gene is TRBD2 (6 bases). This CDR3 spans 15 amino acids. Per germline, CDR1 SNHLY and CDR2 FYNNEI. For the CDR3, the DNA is TGCGCCAGCAGTGAAATTTCTGGGGGGACCCACGAGCAGTACTTC. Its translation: CASSEISGGTHEQYF.

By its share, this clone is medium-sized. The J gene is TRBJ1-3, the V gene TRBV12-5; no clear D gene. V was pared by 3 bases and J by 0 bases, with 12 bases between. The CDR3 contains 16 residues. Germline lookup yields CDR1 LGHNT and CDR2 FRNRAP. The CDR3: CASGFNHGSSGNTIYF. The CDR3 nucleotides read TGTGCTAGTGGTTTCAACCACGGGAGCTCTGGAAACACCATATATTTT.

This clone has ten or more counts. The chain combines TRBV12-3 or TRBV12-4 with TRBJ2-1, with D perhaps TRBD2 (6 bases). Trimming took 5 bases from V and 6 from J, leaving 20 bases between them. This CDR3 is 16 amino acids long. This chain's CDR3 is CASSDSPAGRFNEQFF. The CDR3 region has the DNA TGTGCCAGCAGTGACAGCCCTGCGGGACGGTTCAATGAGCAGTTCTTC.

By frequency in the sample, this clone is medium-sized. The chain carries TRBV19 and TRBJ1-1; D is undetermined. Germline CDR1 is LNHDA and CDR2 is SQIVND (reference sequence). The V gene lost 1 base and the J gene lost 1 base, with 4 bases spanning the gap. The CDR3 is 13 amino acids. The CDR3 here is CASSIVQNTEAFF. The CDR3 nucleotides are TGTGCCAGTAGTATAGTCCAGAACACTGAAGCTTTCTTT.

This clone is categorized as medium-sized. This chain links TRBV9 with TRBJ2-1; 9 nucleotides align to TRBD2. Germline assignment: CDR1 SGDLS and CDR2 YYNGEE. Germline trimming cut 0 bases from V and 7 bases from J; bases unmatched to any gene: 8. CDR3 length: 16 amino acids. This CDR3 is CASSVGPSGNYNEQFF. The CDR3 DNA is TGTGCCAGCAGCGTAGGCCCTAGCGGGAATTATAATGAGCAGTTCTTC.

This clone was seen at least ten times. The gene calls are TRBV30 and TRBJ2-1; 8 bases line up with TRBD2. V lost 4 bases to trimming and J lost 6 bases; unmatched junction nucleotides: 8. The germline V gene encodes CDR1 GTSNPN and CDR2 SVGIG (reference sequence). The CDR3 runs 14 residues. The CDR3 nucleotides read TGTGCCTGGAATCGAAACGGGAGGGCCAATGAGCAGTTCTTC. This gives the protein CAWNRNGRANEQFF.